These 27 T cell receptor beta chains share one sample of origin, sequenced in a study of T cell repertoires in cytomegalovirus infection. Each CDR3 protein gets one entry after TCRdb re-called the reads with MiXCR. The repertoire includes 200,000 or so distinct CDR3 sequences, 28% of them detected once, and roughly 32% sits in the top ten. Sequencing input: PBMCs. All receptors come from a human donor in good health (CMV status not recorded). Some clones in this sample may be carry-over from other donors' samples.

This clonotype has just a few counts. V and J are TRBV2 and TRBJ2-7; 7 nucleotides align to TRBD2. CDR3 length: 16 amino acids. V dropped 0 bases and J dropped 5; count of bases not matched to a gene: 10. Germline values: CDR1 SNHLY, CDR2 FYNNEI. CDR3 DNA sequence: TGTGCCAGCAGTGAAGCGCTTGGGGGGGGATTGCACGAGCAGTACTTC. It is translated as CASSEALGGGLHEQYF.

This clonotype was picked up many times. The chain couples TRBV7-2 to TRBJ2-5, with 9 bases identical to TRBD1. V lost 5 bases, J lost 4 bases, and 5 bases stayed unmatched. CDR3 length equals 14 residues. The germline gives CDR1 SGHTA, CDR2 FQGNSA. DNA of the CDR3: TGTGCCAGCAGCCTTGACAGGGGGGCAGAGACCCAGTACTTC. Protein product: CASSLDRGAETQYF.

This clonotype has just a few counts. The CDR3 DNA is TGTGCCTGGAGTGGGGGACTAGCAGAAGATACGCAGTATTTT. Its protein product is CAWSGGLAEDTQYF. V gene TRBV30 combines with J gene TRBJ2-3, with 9 positions matching TRBD2. The CDR3 spans 14 residues. The V segment lost 1 base and the J segment 5 bases; nucleotides outside the gene matches: 4. Germline V gives CDR1 GTSNPN, CDR2 SVGIG (reference sequence).

This clonotype was counted between two and nine times. The junction departs from the called germline gene at one end, perhaps through a read error. The chain uses TRBV29-1 and TRBJ2-5, with D tentatively TRBD1 (6 bases). Germline CDR1 and CDR2: SQVTM and ANQGSEA. The length of the CDR3 is 11 residues. The CDR3 is CSVRQEEAQYF. The CDR3 region has the DNA TGCAGCGTTCGACAGGAAGAGGCCCAGTACTTC.

The chain employs TRBV18 and TRBJ1-1; 10 nucleotides match TRBD1. CDR3 length: 17 residues. Germline-derived CDR1 and CDR2 are KGHSH and LQKENI. The ends lost 3 bases at V and 0 bases at J; junction bases unmatched: 7. This CDR3 reads CASSPRETGGLNTEAFF. The CDR3, as DNA: TGTGCCAGCTCACCTAGGGAGACAGGGGGCCTGAACACTGAAGCTTTCTTT.

This chain joins TRBV12-3 or TRBV12-4 and TRBJ2-7; no reliable D call. V was shortened by 5 bases and J by 5 bases, with 10 bases between the two germline ends. The CDR3 totals 12 residues. Here the CDR3 reads CASSATVHEQYF. The CDR3 DNA follows: TGTGCCAGCAGTGCCACCGTCCACGAGCAGTACTTC.

In the case of this clonotype: A read error may produce the germline difference seen at one junction end. The CDR3 nucleotides read TGTGCCAGCAGTTACATGGACACCCCGTCTTCCTTT. Translated, it gives CASSYMDTPSSF. This chain connects TRBV6-2 or TRBV6-3 to TRBJ1-1, with a possible D match to TRBD1 (5 bases). Germline CDR1 reads MNHEY; CDR2 reads SVGEGT. CDR3 size: 12 residues.

Worth noting for this clonotype: Sequence at one end of the junction differs from germline and may be a read error. The CDR3 region has the DNA TGTGCCAGCAGCTTAGTGGTCAATGTGCAGTTCTTC. This encodes CASSLVVNVQFF. The J gene is TRBJ2-1, the V gene TRBV7-2; no definite D call. Germline V gene sequence: CDR1 SGHTA, CDR2 FQGNSA. The CDR3 spans 12 residues.

V and J are TRBV11-2 and TRBJ1-3; a weak D match, TRBD1 (6 bases). Trimming removed 7 bases at V and 2 bases at J, with 12 bases between. This CDR3 region has 14 residues. CDR1 and CDR2 from the germline V gene are SGHAT and FQNNGV. CDR3 sequence (DNA): TGTGCCAGCACCCCCGAGGGGGCTGGAAACACCATATATTTT. Residues: CASTPEGAGNTIYF.

This clonotype was observed a handful of times. The rearrangement uses TRBV6-1 and TRBJ2-5, with D tentatively TRBD1 (5 bases). CDR1 and CDR2 (germline): MNHNS, SASEGT. The CDR3 is 15 residues long. The V and J ends lost 1 base and 3 bases respectively, with 12 bases between them. For the CDR3, the DNA is TGTGCCAGCAGTGAAGGATGGGGCTTGGAAGAGACCCAGTACTTC. Translating it yields CASSEGWGLEETQYF.

The genes are TRBV27 and TRBJ1-2; TRBD1 might be the D (6 bases). The CDR3 loop spans 14 amino acids. Germline V gene lookup returns CDR1 MNHEY and CDR2 SMNVEV (reference sequence). V dropped 6 bases and J dropped 7 bases, with 18 bases sitting between them. The CDR3 is CASSRDFGGAGYTF. CDR3 DNA sequence: TGTGCCAGCAGCCGAGACTTTGGGGGGGCTGGCTACACCTTC.

This clonotype was recorded at least ten times. CDR3 nucleotide sequence: TGTGCCAGCAGCTCCGGACGGAGTGGAGCTTTCTTT. It encodes CASSSGRSGAFF. This chain joins TRBV7-9 and TRBJ1-1, with D unresolved. Germline V gene data show CDR1 as SEHNR and CDR2 as FQNEAQ (reference sequence). V was clipped by 4 bases and J by 10 bases, with 13 bases between them. The CDR3 has 12 residues. Full variable domain (outside the CDR3, taken from reference TRBV7-9 and TRBJ1-1): DTGVSQNPRHKITKRGQNVTFRCDPISEHNRLYWYRQTLGQGPEFLTYFQNEAQLEKSRLLSDRFSAERPKGSFSTLEIQRTEQGDSAMYLCASSSGRSGAFFGQGTRLTVV.

V usage is TRBV3-1 and J usage is TRBJ1-1; no clear D. This CDR3 is 15 amino acids long. The V and J ends lost 4 bases and 11 bases respectively, with 23 bases between them. Germline lookup yields CDR1 LGHDT and CDR2 YNNKEL (reference sequence). CDR3: CASSLLLWRKEGAFF. Here the CDR3 DNA reads TGTGCCAGCAGCCTCCTCCTGTGGAGGAAAGAAGGGGCTTTCTTT.

CDR3 in amino acids: CASSSLHSLSSGNTIYF. The CDR3 DNA sequence: TGTGCCAGCAGCTCACTACACAGCCTAAGCTCTGGAAACACCATATATTTT. The chain employs TRBV5-5 and TRBJ1-3; no definite D call. V lost 3 bases, J lost 0 bases, and 16 bases lay in between. CDR1 is SGHKS and CDR2 is YYEKEE in the germline V gene (reference sequence). The CDR3 is 17 amino acids.

CDR3 nucleotide sequence: TGTGCCAGCAGCACCACAGGGGGCCTCGGGGCCAACGTCCTGACTTTC. Amino acid sequence: CASSTTGGLGANVLTF. This chain links TRBV7-2 with TRBJ2-6, with TRBD1 matching over 9 bases. The CDR3 has 16 amino acids. CDR1 and CDR2 (germline): SGHTA, FQGNSA. J gave up 4 bases and V 5 bases, and 6 bases lay outside the gene matches.

This clonotype turned up a few times. The chain employs TRBV5-8 and TRBJ2-1; D unresolved. V was trimmed by 4 bases and J by 0 bases, leaving 14 bases between them. The CDR3 runs to 16 residues. CDR1 is SGHTS and CDR2 is YDEGEE in the germline V gene. CDR3 DNA: TGTGCCAGCAGCCCCGGTGGCACCCTCTCCTACAATGAGCAGTTCTTC. Translating gives CASSPGGTLSYNEQFF. Supplemented by reference TRBV5-8 and TRBJ2-1, the full variable domain reads EAGVTQSPTHLIKTRGQQATLRCSPISGHTSVYWYQQALGLGLQFLLWYDEGEERNRGNFPPRFSGRQFPNYSSELNVNALELEDSALYLCASSPGGTLSYNEQFFGPGTRLTVL.

This chain uses TRBV7-6 with TRBJ1-5; 7 positions match TRBD1. With V trimmed by 1 base and J by 4 bases, 4 bases remained unmatched. The CDR3 loop spans 15 amino acids. Germline assignment: CDR1 SGHVS and CDR2 FNYEAQ. The CDR3 DNA sequence: TGTGCCAGCAGCTTAGGGACAGGTAATAATCAGCCCCAGCATTTT. Protein sequence: CASSLGTGNNQPQHF.

This clonotype was counted a few times. The chain joins TRBV7-2 to TRBJ1-1; D might be TRBD1 (5 bases). The germline V gene has CDR1 SGHTA and CDR2 FQGNSA. The CDR3 covers 14 residues. Between the trimmed V and J ends, which lost 5 bases and 7 bases, there was a span of 17 bases. CDR3 DNA sequence: TGTGCCAGCAGCCGATCTTGGGGGAGGGATGAAGCTTTCTTT. This encodes CASSRSWGRDEAFF.

This clonotype has ten or more counts. DNA for the CDR3: TGTGCCAGCAGGAGACAGGTCGCTGGGGCCAACGTCCTGACTTTC. This encodes CASRRQVAGANVLTF. This chain links TRBV6-2 or TRBV6-3 with TRBJ2-6; weak D call: TRBD1 (6 bases). V gave up 6 bases and J gave up 2 bases, with 11 bases separating them. The CDR3 loop spans 15 amino acids. CDR1 is MNHEY, CDR2 SVGEGT, per germline.

This clonotype was seen at least ten times. The chain links TRBV7-8 to TRBJ1-5; no definite D call. The V gene lost 5 bases and the J gene lost 2 bases, with 13 bases spanning the gap. The germline V gene encodes CDR1 SGHVS and CDR2 FQNEAQ. This CDR3 comprises 15 residues. The DNA for the CDR3 is TGTGCCAGCAGCCCCGCAGGAGGTGGCAATCAGCCCCAGCATTTT. This translates into CASSPAGGGNQPQHF.

This clonotype appeared many times. The chain has TRBV7-2 and TRBJ2-7; no reliable D call. V lost 1 base, J lost 2 bases, and 6 bases lay in between. Germline loops: CDR1 SGHTA, CDR2 FQGNSA. CDR3 length: 13 residues. CDR3 sequence reads: CASSLVQPYEQYF. The CDR3 DNA reads TGTGCCAGCAGCTTAGTACAGCCCTACGAGCAGTACTTC.

The V call is TRBV20-1, the J call TRBJ2-7; 11 positions agree with TRBD2. Germline CDR1 and CDR2: DFQATT and SNEGSKA (reference sequence). The CDR3 has 14 amino acids. With 5 bases clipped from V and 0 bases from J, the junction kept 3 bases outside the gene matches. CDR3 nucleotide sequence: TGCAGTGCTGAGACTAGCGGGGTCTCCTACGAGCAGTACTTC. It codes for CSAETSGVSYEQYF.

The gene calls are TRBV4-1 and TRBJ2-2, with 11 positions matching TRBD1. V gave up 2 bases and J gave up 5 bases; unmatched junction bases: 10. The CDR3 is 18 amino acids. CDR1 is MGHRA and CDR2 is YSYEKL in the germline V gene. The CDR3 coding sequence is TGCGCCAGCAGCCAATCTCTTACCGGGACAGGGGGGACCGGGGAGCTGTTTTTT. The encoded protein is CASSQSLTGTGGTGELFF.

This clonotype was counted between two and nine times. The V and J genes are TRBV19 and TRBJ1-1; no reliable D call. The V end lost 10 bases, the J end lost 5 bases, and 17 bases lay between the germline ends. The length of the CDR3 is 13 residues. The germline V gene has CDR1 LNHDA and CDR2 SQIVND (reference sequence). This CDR3 is CATIPPGGTEAFF. CDR3 in DNA: TGTGCCACCATCCCCCCCGGCGGAACTGAAGCTTTCTTT.

The J gene is TRBJ2-3, the V gene TRBV7-3; D unresolved. The V end lost 5 bases, the J end lost 5 bases, and 11 bases lay between the germline ends. The CDR3 extends over 13 amino acids. Germline lookup yields CDR1 SGHTA and CDR2 FQGTGA. CDR3 sequence: CASSRDLLDTQYF. The CDR3 coding sequence is TGTGCCAGCAGCAGGGATCTATTAGATACGCAGTATTTT.

This chain links TRBV29-1 with TRBJ2-3; D is possibly TRBD2 (5 bases). Deletions cut 4 bases from V and 0 bases from J, with 5 bases between. Germline CDR1 is SQVTM and CDR2 is ANQGSEA. CDR3 size: 12 residues. CDR3 nucleotide sequence: TGCAGCGTTGGGACTAGCACAGATACGCAGTATTTT. Encoded protein: CSVGTSTDTQYF.

The rearrangement links TRBV20-1 to TRBJ2-1, with D perhaps TRBD2 (7 bases). The CDR3 runs 14 residues. CDR1 is DFQATT, CDR2 SNEGSKA, per germline (reference sequence). V was cut by 5 bases and J by 8 bases, with 19 bases left in between. The CDR3, as DNA: TGCAGTGCTCCCGGGGGGCAGGGGATGGATGAGCAGTTCTTC. This encodes CSAPGGQGMDEQFF.